One TCR beta chain is described in this entry. Antigen: not known. In the PCR, 60 Vbeta and 13 Jbeta primers were used. Profiling relied on immunoSEQ multiplex PCR, and the TCRdb table lists in-frame clones only, not all of them. This sample carries 91,000 or so clones, more than 75% of them seen once, and the ten largest clones take roughly 5%. This sample is part of a study of cytomegalovirus exposure and HLA in healthy donors. Study-wide results and caveats: DRB1 had the most TCR associations and HLA-C the fewest, a later analysis found, with rates varying by HLA locus.

Trimming removed 4 bases from V and 3 bases from J; junction bases left unmatched: 10. The CDR3 length is 19 residues. CDR1 and CDR2 (germline): SEHNR, FQNEAQ (reference sequence). The receptor was derived from a man aged 25 to 40 in good health and CMV-seropositive. Sequenced input: PBMCs. The chain combines TRBV7-9 with TRBJ2-1; 15 bases agree with TRBD2. Here the CDR3 reads CASSSRLGLAGGSYNEQFF. CDR3 nucleotides: TGTGCCAGCAGCTCAAGACTCGGACTAGCGGGGGGGAGCTACAATGAGCAGTTCTTC.